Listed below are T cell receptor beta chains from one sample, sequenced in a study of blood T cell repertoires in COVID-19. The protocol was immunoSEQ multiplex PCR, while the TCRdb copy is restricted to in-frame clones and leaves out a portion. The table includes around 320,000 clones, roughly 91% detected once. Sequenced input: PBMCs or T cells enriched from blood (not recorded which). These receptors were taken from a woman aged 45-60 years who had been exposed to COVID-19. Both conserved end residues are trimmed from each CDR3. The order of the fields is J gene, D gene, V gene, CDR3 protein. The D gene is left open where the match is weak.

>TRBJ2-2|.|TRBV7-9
ASSPPVVGGSGGELF
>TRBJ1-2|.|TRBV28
ASSGPKQGSNYGYT
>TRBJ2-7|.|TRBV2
ASTVQGSSYEQY
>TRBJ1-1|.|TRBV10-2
ASSGGDQLNTEAF
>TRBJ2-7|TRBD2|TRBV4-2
ASSQDPGGQGLYEQY
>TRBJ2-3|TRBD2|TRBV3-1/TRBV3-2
ASSHSGGEKNTQY
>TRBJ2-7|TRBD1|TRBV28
ASKSSGQGYEQY
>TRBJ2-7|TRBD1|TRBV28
ASSLKQGANYEQY
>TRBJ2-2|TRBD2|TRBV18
ASSPALAGRGNTGELF
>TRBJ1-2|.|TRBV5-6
ASSLVGHGYT
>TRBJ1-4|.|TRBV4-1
ASSQDWSGKNEKLF
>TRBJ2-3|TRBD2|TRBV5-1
ASSLTTSGTDTQY
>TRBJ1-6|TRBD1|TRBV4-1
ASSQERGGDNSPLH
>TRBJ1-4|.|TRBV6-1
ASSQGGVATNEKLF
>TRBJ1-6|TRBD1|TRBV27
ASSLETGGLSPLH
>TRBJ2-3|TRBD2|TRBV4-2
ASSQASGIDTQY
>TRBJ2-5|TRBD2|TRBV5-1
ASSFRGVGQETQY
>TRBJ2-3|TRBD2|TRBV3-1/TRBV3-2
ASSQIAGAPTDTQY
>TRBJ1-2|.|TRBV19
ASSTRQDGIYGYT
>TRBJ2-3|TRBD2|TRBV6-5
ASSSWTSVDTQY
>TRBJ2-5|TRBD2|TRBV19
ASSLLAGFSGQETQY
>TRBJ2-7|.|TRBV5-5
ASSGGLRTYEQY
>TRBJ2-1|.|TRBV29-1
SVEGEDRQSSYNEQF
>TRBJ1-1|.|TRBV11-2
ASSPRLGGPAF
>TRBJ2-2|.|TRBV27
ASSFGPTGELF
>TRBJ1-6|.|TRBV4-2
ASSPGVFGSPLH
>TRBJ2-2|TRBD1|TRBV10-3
AISEDRVKTGELF
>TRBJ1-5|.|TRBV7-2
ASSSGQSNQPQH
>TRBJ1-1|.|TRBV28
ASSLRSGAYTEAF
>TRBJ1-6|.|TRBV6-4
ASSDLGGYNSPLH
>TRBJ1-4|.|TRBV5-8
ASSAGTAAREKLF
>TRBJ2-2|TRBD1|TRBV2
ASTAQTGGTGELF
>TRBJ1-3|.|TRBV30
AWTRDRLPDFGSGNTIY
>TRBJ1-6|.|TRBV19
ASTPQQGYNSPLH
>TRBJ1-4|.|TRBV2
ASSGTGRANEKLF
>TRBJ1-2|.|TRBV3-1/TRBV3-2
ASSQVGLNSYGYT
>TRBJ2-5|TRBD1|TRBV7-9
ASSLGTGETQY
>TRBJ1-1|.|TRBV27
ASSLYPEGNTEAF
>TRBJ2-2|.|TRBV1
TSSRQGRTSGELF
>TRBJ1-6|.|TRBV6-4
ASSYSYNSPLH
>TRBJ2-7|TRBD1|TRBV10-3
AISGTGTGLYEQY
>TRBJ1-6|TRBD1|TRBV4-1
ASSHGDRDNSPLH